The clone carrying this T cell receptor beta chain turned up a few times. This sample was taken from a study of immune evolution from preneoplasia to lung adenocarcinoma. Libraries were prepared by immunoSEQ multiplex PCR; TCRdb keeps only in-frame clonotypes and omits some of them. The repertoire consists of about 21,000 clones, with 75% occurring once and the leading ten covering 5.5% to 6.5%. Germline values: CDR1 ENHRY, CDR2 SYGVKD. The CDR3 length is 14 residues. This chain uses TRBV10-3 with TRBJ2-5, with TRBD2 matching over 10 bases. Sequencing input: FFPE invasive lung adenocarcinoma tissue. The receptor's source is a person in their 60s with lung adenocarcinoma. The CDR3, as DNA: TGTGCTACTCGGGGGACTAGCGTACGGGAGACCCAGTACTTC. Encoded protein: CATRGTSVRETQYF.